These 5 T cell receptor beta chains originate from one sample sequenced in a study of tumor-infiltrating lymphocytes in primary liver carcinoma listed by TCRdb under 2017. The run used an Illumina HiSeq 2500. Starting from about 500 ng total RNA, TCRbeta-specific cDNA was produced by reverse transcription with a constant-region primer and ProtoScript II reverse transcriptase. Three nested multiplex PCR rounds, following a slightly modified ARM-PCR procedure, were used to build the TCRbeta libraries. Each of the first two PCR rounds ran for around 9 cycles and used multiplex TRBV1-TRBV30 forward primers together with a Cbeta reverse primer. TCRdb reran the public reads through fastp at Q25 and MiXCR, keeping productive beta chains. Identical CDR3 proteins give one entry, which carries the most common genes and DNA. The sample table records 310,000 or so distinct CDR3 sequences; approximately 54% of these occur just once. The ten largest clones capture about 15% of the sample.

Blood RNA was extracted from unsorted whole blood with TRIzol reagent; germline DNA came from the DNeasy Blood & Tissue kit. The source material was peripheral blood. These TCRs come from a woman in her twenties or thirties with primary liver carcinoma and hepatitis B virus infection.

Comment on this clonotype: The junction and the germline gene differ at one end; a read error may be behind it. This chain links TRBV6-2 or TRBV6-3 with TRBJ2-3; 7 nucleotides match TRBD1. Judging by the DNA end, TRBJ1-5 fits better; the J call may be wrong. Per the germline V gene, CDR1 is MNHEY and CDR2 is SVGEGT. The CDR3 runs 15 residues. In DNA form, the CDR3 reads TGTGCCAACAGTCAGTCCGGACAAGGGGGCGATACGCAGCATTTT. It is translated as CANSQSGQGGDTQHF.

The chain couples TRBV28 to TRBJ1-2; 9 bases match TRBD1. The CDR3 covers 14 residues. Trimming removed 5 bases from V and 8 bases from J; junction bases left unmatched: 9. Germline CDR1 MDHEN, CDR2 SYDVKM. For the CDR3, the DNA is TGTGCCAGCAGTCCCAGACGGGACAGGGACGGCTACACCTTC. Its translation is CASSPRRDRDGYTF.

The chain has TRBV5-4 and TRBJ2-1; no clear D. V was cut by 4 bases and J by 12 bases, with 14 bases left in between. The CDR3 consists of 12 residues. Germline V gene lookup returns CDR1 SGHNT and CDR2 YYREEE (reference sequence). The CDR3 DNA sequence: TGTGCCAGCAGCCTAAGTCTGGGATTGCAGTTCTTC. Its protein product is CASSLSLGLQFF.

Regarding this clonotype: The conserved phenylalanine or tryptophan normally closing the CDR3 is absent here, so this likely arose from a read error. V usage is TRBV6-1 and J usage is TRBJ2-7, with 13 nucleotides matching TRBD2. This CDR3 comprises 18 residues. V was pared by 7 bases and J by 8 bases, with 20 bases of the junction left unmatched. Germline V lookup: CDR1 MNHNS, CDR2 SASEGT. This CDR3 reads CASTRTSGSLLTGSKQYY. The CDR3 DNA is TGTGCCAGCACTCGGACTAGCGGGAGCCTCCTAACGGGGAGCAAGCAGTACTAC.

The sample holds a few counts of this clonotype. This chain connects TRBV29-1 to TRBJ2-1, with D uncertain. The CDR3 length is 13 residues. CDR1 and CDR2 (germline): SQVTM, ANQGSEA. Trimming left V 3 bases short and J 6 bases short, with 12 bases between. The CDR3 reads CSVDGLSRNEQFF. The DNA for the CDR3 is TGCAGCGTTGACGGGCTCTCTCGCAATGAGCAGTTCTTC.